This T cell receptor beta chain was sequenced during a study of Tregs in tolerant kidney transplant recipients. The V gene end was trimmed by 3 bases and the J gene end by 2 bases; junction bases not matched to a gene: 3. CDR3 length: 15 residues. Germline CDR1 reads MNHNS; CDR2 reads SASEGT. The repertoire was sequenced with immunoSEQ multiplex PCR; TCRdb's copy has only in-frame clones and lacks some. The repertoire consists of under 85,000 clones, with 70% to 90% occurring once and the leading ten covering around 0.4%. Findings and caveats of the study: Tolerant patients' donor-specific Tregs expanded beyond overall Tregs, suggesting antigen-driven growth. Validation in larger populations is needed because few patients were studied. Expanding Tregs on activated donor B cells appeared to best identify donor-specific TCRbeta clones.

This clone was seen just once. Its antigen is currently unknown. Unstimulated Tregs (CD4+CD25+CD127-) and CD4+CD25- non-Tregs were sorted from PBMCs. The clonotype originates from a human donor who received a combined kidney and bone marrow transplant. The material was CD4+ T cells from blood, obtained before the transplant. The rearrangement uses TRBV6-1 and TRBJ2-3; the match to TRBD2 covers 9 bases. The CDR3 protein is CASSEGTSYTDTQYF. Here the CDR3 DNA reads TGTGCCAGCAGTGAGGGGACTAGCTACACAGATACGCAGTATTTT.